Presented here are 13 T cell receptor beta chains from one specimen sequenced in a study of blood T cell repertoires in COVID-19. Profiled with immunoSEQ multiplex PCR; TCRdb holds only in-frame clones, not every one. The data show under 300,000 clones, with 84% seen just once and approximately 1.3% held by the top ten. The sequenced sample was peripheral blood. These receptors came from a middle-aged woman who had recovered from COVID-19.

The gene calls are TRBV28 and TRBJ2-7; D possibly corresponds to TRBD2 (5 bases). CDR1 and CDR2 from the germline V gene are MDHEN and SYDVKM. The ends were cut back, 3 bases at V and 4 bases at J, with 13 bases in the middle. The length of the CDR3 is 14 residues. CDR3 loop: CASSLPTGKYEQYF. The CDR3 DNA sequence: TGTGCCAGCAGTTTGCCGACGGGAAAGTACGAGCAGTACTTC. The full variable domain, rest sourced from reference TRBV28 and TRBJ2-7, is DVKVTQSSRYLVKRTGEKVFLECVQDMDHENMFWYRQDPGLGLRLIYFSYDVKMKEKGDIPEGYSVSREKKERFSLILESASTNQTSMYLCASSLPTGKYEQYFGPGTRLTVT.

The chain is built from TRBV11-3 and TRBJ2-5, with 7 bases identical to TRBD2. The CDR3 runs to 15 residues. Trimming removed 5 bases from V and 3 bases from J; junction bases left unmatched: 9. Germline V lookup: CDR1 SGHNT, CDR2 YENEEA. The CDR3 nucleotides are TGTGCCAGCAGCCCTCTCGGACTAGGGGAAGAGACCCAGTACTTC. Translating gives CASSPLGLGEETQYF.

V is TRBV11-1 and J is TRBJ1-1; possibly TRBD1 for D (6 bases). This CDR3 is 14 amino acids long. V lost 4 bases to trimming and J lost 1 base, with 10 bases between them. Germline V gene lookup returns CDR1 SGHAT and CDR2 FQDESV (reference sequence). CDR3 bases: TGTGCCAGCAGCTCCGGGACAAAGAACACTGAAGCTTTCTTT. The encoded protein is CASSSGTKNTEAFF.

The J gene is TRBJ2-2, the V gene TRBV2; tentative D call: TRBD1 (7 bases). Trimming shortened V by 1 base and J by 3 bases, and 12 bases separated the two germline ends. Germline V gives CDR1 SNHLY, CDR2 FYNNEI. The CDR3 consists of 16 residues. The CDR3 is CASSEGAGGYTGELFF. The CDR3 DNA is TGTGCCAGCAGTGAAGGGGCAGGGGGGTACACCGGGGAGCTGTTTTTT.

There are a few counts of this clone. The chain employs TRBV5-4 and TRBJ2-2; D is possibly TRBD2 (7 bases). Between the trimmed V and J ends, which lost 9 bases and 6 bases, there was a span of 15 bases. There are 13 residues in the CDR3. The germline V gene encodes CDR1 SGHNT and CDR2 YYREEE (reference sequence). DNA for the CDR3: TGTGCCACCAACTCGGGGGGCGCCGGGGAGCTGTTTTTT. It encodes CATNSGGAGELFF.

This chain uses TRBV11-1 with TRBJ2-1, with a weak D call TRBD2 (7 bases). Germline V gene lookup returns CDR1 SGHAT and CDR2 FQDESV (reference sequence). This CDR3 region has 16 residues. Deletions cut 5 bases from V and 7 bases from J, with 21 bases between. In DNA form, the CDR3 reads TGTGCCAGCAGCCCCCGGGGGGCTCCCCCTGGGAATGAGCAGTTCTTC. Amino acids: CASSPRGAPPGNEQFF.

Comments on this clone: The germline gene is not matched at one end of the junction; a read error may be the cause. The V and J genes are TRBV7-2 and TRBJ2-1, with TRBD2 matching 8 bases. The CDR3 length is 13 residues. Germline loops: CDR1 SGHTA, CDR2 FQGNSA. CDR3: CASSLDSGDEQFF. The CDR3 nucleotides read TGTGCCAGCAGTTTAGATAGCGGGGATGAGCAGTTCTTC.

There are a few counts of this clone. The CDR3 nucleotides are TGCGCCAGCAGCCTGAGCGGAGGAATACAGGGTGGGTCCGGGGAGCTGTTTTTT. It yields the protein CASSLSGGIQGGSGELFF. The chain carries TRBV5-1 and TRBJ2-2; weak D call: TRBD1 (6 bases). Trimming shortened V by 4 bases and J by 6 bases, and 25 bases separated the two germline ends. The CDR3 loop spans 18 amino acids. Germline lookup yields CDR1 SGHRS and CDR2 YFSETQ.

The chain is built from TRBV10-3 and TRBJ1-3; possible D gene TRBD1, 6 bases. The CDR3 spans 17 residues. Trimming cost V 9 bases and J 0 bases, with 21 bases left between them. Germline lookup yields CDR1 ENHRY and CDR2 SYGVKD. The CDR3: CAIKLNGQKLSGNTIYF. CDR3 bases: TGTGCCATAAAACTTAATGGACAGAAACTCTCTGGAAACACCATATATTTT.

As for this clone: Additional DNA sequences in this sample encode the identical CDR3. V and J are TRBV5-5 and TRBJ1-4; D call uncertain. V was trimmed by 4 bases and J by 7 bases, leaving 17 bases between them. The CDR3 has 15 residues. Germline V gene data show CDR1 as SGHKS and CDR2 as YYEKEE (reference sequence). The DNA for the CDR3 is TGTGCCAGCAGCCCCATCGGGGAATCGGGTGAAAAACTGTTTTTT. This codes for CASSPIGESGEKLFF.

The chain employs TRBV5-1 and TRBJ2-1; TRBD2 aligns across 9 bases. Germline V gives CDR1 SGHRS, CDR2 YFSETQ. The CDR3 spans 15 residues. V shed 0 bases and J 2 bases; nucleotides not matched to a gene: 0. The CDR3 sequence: CASSLGGGAYNEQFF. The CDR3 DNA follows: TGCGCCAGCAGCTTGGGCGGGGGGGCCTACAATGAGCAGTTCTTC.

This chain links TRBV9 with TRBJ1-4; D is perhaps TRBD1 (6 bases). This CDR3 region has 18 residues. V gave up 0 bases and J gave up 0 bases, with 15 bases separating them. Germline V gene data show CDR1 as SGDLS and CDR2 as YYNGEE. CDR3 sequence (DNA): TGTGCCAGCAGCGTAGGGGGGGGCAGCCCATCAACTAATGAAAAACTGTTTTTT. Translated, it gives CASSVGGGSPSTNEKLFF.

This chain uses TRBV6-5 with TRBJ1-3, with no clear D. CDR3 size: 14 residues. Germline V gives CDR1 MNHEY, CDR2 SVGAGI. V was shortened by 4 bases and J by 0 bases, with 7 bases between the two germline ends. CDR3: CASSSLYSGNTIYF. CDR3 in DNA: TGTGCCAGCAGTTCACTATACTCTGGAAACACCATATATTTT.